This T cell receptor beta chain was sequenced for a study of blood T cell repertoires in COVID-19 (dated by TCRdb to the early 2020s). At the level of the whole study: Collaborator samples came from the United States, Italy and Spain and covered acute and convalescent phases of COVID-19. Sample metadata almost always included a de-identified subject ID, COVID-19 status, age in years and sex. The samples were drawn from the first 160 participants of the ongoing ImmuneRACE study and from roughly 1,300 subjects provided by 6 global collaborators. Where HLA class I and class II types were available, the types were taken from metadata supplied by the sample provider, not from assay-based typing. The dataset comprised deeply sampled blood TCRbeta repertoires from subjects exposed to, actively infected with, or recovered from COVID-19. The repertoires were released in a freely available public database meant as a resource for research on the immune response to SARS-CoV-2. The material from the prospective study consisted of cDNA or gDNA derived from T cells, B-cell-depleted T cells, or PBMCs. The paper as a whole reports these results and caveats: Clinical and demographic metadata were provided uncurated, with the amount varying by source and participant.

In the case of this clone: Its antigen target is currently unknown. No base quality information exists; no much larger clone differs at one position.

A distance of 12 bases separates the germline ends of V and J, which lose 6 bases and 0 bases respectively. The CDR3 runs 14 amino acids, cysteine and phenylalanine included. Only the CDR3 region is kept as DNA, spanning 42 bases read in frame from base 1. CDR1 and CDR2 are read off the germline V gene (reference sequence) as LNHDA and SQIVND. One collaborating source in Seattle enrolled patients while the patients were actively infected and followed the patients over time throughout the course of disease. Collaborating institutions collected whole blood in K2EDTA tubes following their own protocols. Collaborator samples were shipped for TCRbeta analysis as frozen whole blood, isolated PBMCs, or DNA extracted from either sample type. The immunoSEQ Assay, a bias-controlled multiplex PCR, was used to amplify TCRbeta CDR3 regions from genomic DNA. In the source study's methods: Within the assay, amplification of reference gene primers was used to estimate how many nucleated cells each sample contained. Sequence reads were collapsed and filtered to measure the absolute abundance of every unique TCRbeta CDR3 rearrangement. For each sample, productive Simpson clonality was calculated by taking the square root of Simpson's diversity index across productive rearrangements. The table was pulled from immuneACCESS by TCRdb, which kept in-frame rearrangements only. Such tables lose some clones; where checked, under half of the loss comes from unresolved V genes, and the rest has no known cause. The V and J calls and clone size are taken from that table; D and trimming were inferred from the DNA. Recorded for this sample are around 280,000 clones; about 90% of them occurred a single time. Clones ranked in the top ten supply roughly 12% of the sample.

The receptor comes from a woman aged 25 to 45 with COVID-19, enrolled during active disease. The sequenced sample consisted of peripheral blood. Recombination joined TRBV19 with TRBJ2-7; TRBD2 might be the D gene, on 6 matching bases. CDR3 reads: CASSEGTFSYEQYF. The sequenced DNA is TGTGCCAGTAGCGAAGGGACTTTCTCCTACGAGCAGTACTTC.